A single sample is the source of the 17 T cell receptor beta chains below, sequenced in a study of identical twins. TCRdb passed the 5' RACE reads through MiXCR, listing each CDR3 protein once. The table shows 450,000 or so distinct CDR3 sequences, with 14% occurring only once. The same data also contributed to another study, on yellow fever vaccine responses in identical twins.

The sequencing input was CD4+ T cells sorted from blood. The receptors come from a woman aged 18-29 years in good health.

There are many counts of this clonotype. J is TRBJ2-7 and V is TRBV4-3; D unclear. The CDR3 runs to 15 residues. The germline V and J ends were trimmed by 0 bases and 7 bases, with 16 bases remaining between them. Germline V CDR1 and CDR2: LGHNA, YSLEER. CDR3: CASSQDLTGLGEQYF. The CDR3 region has the DNA TGCGCCAGCAGCCAAGATCTCACGGGTCTTGGGGAGCAGTACTTC.

This clonotype was recorded a few times. The V call is TRBV20-1, the J call TRBJ2-2; D ambiguous. CDR3 length: 12 amino acids. The germline gives CDR1 DFQATT, CDR2 SNEGSKA (reference sequence). Between the trimmed V and J ends, which lost 3 bases and 7 bases, there was a span of 9 bases. CDR3 loop: CSASGRVGELFF. The CDR3 bases are TGCAGTGCTAGCGGCCGGGTCGGGGAGCTGTTTTTT.

This clonotype occurred a few times. This chain uses TRBV7-8 with TRBJ2-7, with 9 bases that match TRBD1. Trimming took 5 bases from V and 6 from J; bases not matched to a gene: 5. This CDR3 has 13 amino acids. Germline V gene lookup returns CDR1 SGHVS and CDR2 FQNEAQ. The CDR3 spells CASSIDRGSEQYF. The CDR3 nucleotides read TGTGCCAGCAGCATCGACAGGGGGAGCGAGCAGTACTTC.

The chain has TRBV12-3 or TRBV12-4 and TRBJ1-1; maybe TRBD1 (6 bases). This CDR3 is built from 13 residues. V dropped 5 bases and J dropped 7 bases, with 14 bases sitting between them. The CDR3 DNA is TGTGCCAGCAGTACCTCGGACAGACTTGAAGCTTTCTTT. Amino acid sequence: CASSTSDRLEAFF.

There are many counts of this clonotype. The V and J genes are TRBV24-1 and TRBJ2-1; D not certain. CDR1 is KGHDR and CDR2 is SFDVKD in the germline V gene. V dropped 0 bases and J dropped 10 bases, with 6 bases sitting between them. The length of the CDR3 is 12 residues. The CDR3: CATSDLKGEQFF. The DNA for the CDR3 is TGTGCCACCAGTGATTTGAAGGGAGAGCAGTTCTTC.

The chain couples TRBV6-2 or TRBV6-3 to TRBJ1-2; D not certain. Germline CDR1 and CDR2: MNHEY and SVGEGT. This CDR3 has 12 amino acids. The ends were cut back, 6 bases at V and 8 bases at J, with 13 bases in the middle. Here the CDR3 DNA reads TGTGCCAGCAGCTCCCCCTTGGGAGGCTACACCTTC. This codes for CASSSPLGGYTF.

This clonotype was seen only a few times. V and J are TRBV27 and TRBJ2-1; no clear D. Trimming stripped 2 bases from V and 9 bases from J, with 17 bases between. Germline V gene lookup returns CDR1 MNHEY and CDR2 SMNVEV (reference sequence). The CDR3 has 15 amino acids. In DNA form, the CDR3 reads TGTGCCAGCAGTTTACAGCTAATAACTGTGGGTGAGCAGTTCTTC. Protein product: CASSLQLITVGEQFF.

The chain is built from TRBV11-2 and TRBJ2-5; 10 bases line up with TRBD2. This CDR3 has 16 amino acids. Germline V gene sequence: CDR1 SGHAT, CDR2 FQNNGV. Trimming cost V 5 bases and J 5 bases; bases outside gene matches: 11. CDR3 sequence (DNA): TGTGCCAGCAGCCCTCGGACTAGCGGAGGAGGGGAGACCCAGTACTTC. It is translated as CASSPRTSGGGETQYF.

This sequence joins TRBV5-4 and TRBJ1-4; TRBD1 aligns across 10 bases. From germline, CDR1 is SGHNT and CDR2 YYREEE (reference sequence). Germline trimming cut 8 bases from V and 8 bases from J; bases unmatched to any gene: 21. This CDR3 comprises 18 residues. DNA for the CDR3: TGTGCCAGTTTTCCGCGGGACAGGGGCCCGGCGAGCGGGGAAAAACTGTTTTTT. It yields the protein CASFPRDRGPASGEKLFF. The variable domain in full, with the rest retrieved from reference TRBV5-4 and TRBJ1-4, is ETGVTQSPTHLIKTRGQQVTLRCSSQSGHNTVSWYQQALGQGPQFIFQYYREEENGRGNFPPRFSGLQFPNYSSELNVNALELDDSALYLCASFPRDRGPASGEKLFFGSGTQLSVL.

This chain joins TRBV6-2 or TRBV6-3 and TRBJ2-7, with 11 nucleotides matching TRBD1. The V gene's germline CDR1 is MNHEY and CDR2 SVGEGT. V lost 7 bases and J lost 4; bases outside the gene matches: 9. CDR3 length: 15 residues. CDR3 sequence: CASNYPGTGGYEQYF. Here the CDR3 DNA reads TGTGCCAGCAACTACCCCGGGACAGGGGGATACGAGCAGTACTTC.

This clonotype has at least ten counts. This chain connects TRBV6-1 to TRBJ2-7; TRBD2 agrees at 12 bases. This CDR3 spans 16 amino acids. Germline V gene sequence: CDR1 MNHNS, CDR2 SASEGT. V shed 5 bases and J 4 bases; nucleotides not matched to a gene: 9. The CDR3 DNA reads as TGTGCCAGCAGTAAAAGACTAGCGGGAGAAGTTTACGAGCAGTACTTC. The encoded protein is CASSKRLAGEVYEQYF.

This chain links TRBV5-1 with TRBJ2-7; D may match TRBD1 or TRBD2 (5 bases each). Germline-derived CDR1 and CDR2 are SGHRS and YFSETQ. The CDR3 consists of 13 residues. Deletions cut 2 bases from V and 5 bases from J, with 11 bases between. The CDR3 region is CASSFARGDEQYF. DNA of the CDR3: TGCGCCAGCAGCTTCGCTCGAGGGGACGAGCAGTACTTC.

This clonotype was detected many times. V and J are TRBV7-2 and TRBJ2-3; D assignment may be TRBD1 or TRBD2 (5 bases each). Per the germline V gene, CDR1 is SGHTA and CDR2 is FQGNSA. This CDR3 comprises 15 residues. The germline V and J ends were trimmed by 5 bases and 1 base, with 13 bases remaining between them. The CDR3 here is CASSRDLGGTDTQYF. Here the CDR3 DNA reads TGTGCCAGCAGCCGGGACCTAGGGGGCACAGATACGCAGTATTTT.

This clonotype was seen ten or more times. This chain connects TRBV12-3 or TRBV12-4 to TRBJ2-3; D is undetermined. The V gene lost 6 bases and the J gene lost 5 bases, with 6 bases spanning the gap. This CDR3 comprises 11 residues. CDR3 in amino acids: CASSTLDTQYF. CDR3 sequence (DNA): TGTGCCAGCAGCACGTTAGATACGCAGTATTTT.

Notes on this clonotype: The germline gene is not matched at one end of the junction; a read error may be the cause. The chain has TRBV7-7 and TRBJ2-7; 8 nucleotides match TRBD2. CDR1 and CDR2 (germline): SSHAT, FNYEAQ (reference sequence). CDR3 length: 15 amino acids. The CDR3 loop is CASSLGVSGGHEQYF. The CDR3 bases are TGTGCTAGCAGCTTAGGGGTATCGGGAGGGCACGAGCAGTACTTC. Based on the CDR3 plus reference TRBV7-7 and TRBJ2-7, the full variable domain is GAGVSQSPRYKVTKRGQDVTLRCDPISSHATLYWYQQALGQGPEFLTYFNYEAQPDKSGLPSDRFSAERPEGSISTLTIQRTEQRDSAMYRCASSLGVSGGHEQYFGPGTRLTVT.

This clonotype has a count of ten or more. This rearrangement joins TRBV7-9 to TRBJ2-5; 7 bases fit TRBD2. This CDR3 has 14 residues. V shed 1 base and J 5 bases; nucleotides not matched to a gene: 4. Germline lookup yields CDR1 SEHNR and CDR2 FQNEAQ (reference sequence). The CDR3 reads CASSLERGRETQYF. The CDR3, as DNA: TGTGCCAGCAGCTTAGAGCGGGGTCGGGAGACCCAGTACTTC.

The gene calls are TRBV5-6 and TRBJ2-1; the D gene is possibly TRBD2 (6 bases). The germline V and J ends were trimmed by 2 bases and 5 bases, with 11 bases remaining between them. This CDR3 comprises 14 residues. Per germline, CDR1 SGHDT and CDR2 YYEEEE. CDR3 DNA sequence: TGTGCCAGCAGCTTCCGCAGGAGGGACAATGAGCAGTTCTTC. This sequence encodes CASSFRRRDNEQFF. Together with reference TRBV5-6 and TRBJ2-1, the CDR3 gives the full variable domain: DAGVTQSPTHLIKTRGQQVTLRCSPKSGHDTVSWYQQALGQGPQFIFQYYEEEERQRGNFPDRFSGHQFPNYSSELNVNALLLGDSALYLCASSFRRRDNEQFFGPGTRLTVL.